The clone carrying this TCR beta chain has a handful of counts. Its specificity is unknown. The record originates from a study of OX40 agonist ivuxolimab in advanced cancers. As for the study in general: Mean age 60 years, range about 20 to 79; 82.7% male. Three individuals attained partial responses, comprising one hepatocellular carcinoma case and two cutaneous melanoma cases.

Study observations and caveats: With doses of 0.1-3.0 mg/kg, partial responders showed among the lowest clonal expansion. Circulating CD4+ and CD8+ T cells showed clonal expansion by week 6 at 0.1 to 3.0 mg/kg.

The data were produced by immunoSEQ multiplex PCR, yet TCRdb's version contains in-frame clones alone and is incomplete. The table has roughly 80,000 clones, around 87% seen once. Per the germline V gene, CDR1 is LNHDA and CDR2 is SQIVND (reference sequence). This CDR3 spans 15 amino acids. V lost 5 bases to trimming and J lost 4 bases, with 15 bases between them. The TCR comes from an adult with an advanced solid tumor such as melanoma, head and neck, liver or kidney cancer. This chain connects TRBV19 to TRBJ1-5; D remains ambiguous. The source was CD4+ or CD8+ T cells sorted from blood, collected in a trial of the OX40 agonist ivuxolimab. The CDR3, as DNA: TGTGCCAGTAGTGCCGAGGGAGTCGGAAATCAGCCCCAGCATTTT. It codes for CASSAEGVGNQPQHF.